Following are 27 T cell receptor beta chains from one sample sequenced in a study of blood T cell repertoires in COVID-19. The repertoire was sequenced with immunoSEQ multiplex PCR; TCRdb's copy has only in-frame clones and lacks some. The sample lists tens of thousands of clones, about 91% occurring once. The sequencing sample was made of peripheral blood. All receptors derive from a man in his sixties or seventies with active or convalescent COVID-19.

The V call is TRBV4-3, the J call TRBJ1-6; D perhaps matches TRBD1 (6 bases). The CDR3 totals 22 residues. V lost 0 bases to trimming and J lost 5 bases, with 29 bases between them. Germline CDR1 is LGHNA and CDR2 is YSLEER. The CDR3 loop is CASSQDNSMMDSRFLNNSPLHF. CDR3 in DNA: TGCGCCAGCAGCCAAGATAATAGCATGATGGACAGCCGATTTCTAAATAATTCACCCCTCCACTTT.

Here the CDR3 DNA reads TGCGCCAGCAGTTCGGGACTAGCGGGGGGCAGAGCGAACACCGGGGAGCTGTTTTTT. It is translated as CASSSGLAGGRANTGELFF. The chain uses TRBV5-1 and TRBJ2-2, with 15 bases fitting TRBD2. The J segment lost 0 bases and the V segment lost 5 bases, leaving 8 bases of the junction unmatched. The CDR3 length is 19 residues. Germline-derived CDR1 and CDR2 are SGHRS and YFSETQ.

The rearrangement uses TRBV16 and TRBJ1-2, with D perhaps TRBD1 (6 bases). The CDR3 has 13 residues. CDR1 is KGHSY, CDR2 FQNENV, per germline. V was clipped by 0 bases and J by 7 bases, with 9 bases between them. The DNA of the CDR3 is TGTGCCAGCAGCCAATCGGACAGCAGTGGCTACACCTTC. Protein product: CASSQSDSSGYTF.

This chain uses TRBV6-5 with TRBJ1-3; TRBD1 matches at 7 bases. The V segment lost 6 bases and the J segment 0 bases; nucleotides outside the gene matches: 5. The CDR3 loop spans 15 amino acids. Per the germline V gene, CDR1 is MNHEY and CDR2 is SVGAGI. The CDR3 bases are TGTGCCAGCAGCCTCACAGGGGCCTCTGGAAACACCATATATTTT. Translating it yields CASSLTGASGNTIYF.

The J gene is TRBJ1-6, the V gene TRBV7-8, with 7 positions matching TRBD1. The CDR3 runs 16 residues. Trimming removed 3 bases from V and 5 bases from J; junction bases left unmatched: 7. CDR1 SGHVS and CDR2 FQNEAQ come from the germline V gene. The CDR3 DNA reads as TGTGCCAGCAGCTTGTTCGGGACAGAGAATAATTCACCCCTCCACTTT. This codes for CASSLFGTENNSPLHF.

This sequence joins TRBV19 and TRBJ1-5, with D unclear. The CDR3 totals 15 residues. From germline, CDR1 is LNHDA and CDR2 SQIVND (reference sequence). V was clipped by 4 bases and J by 3 bases, with 13 bases between them. CDR3 DNA: TGTGCCAGTAGTACCTTAGGCAGGAACAATCAGCCCCAGCATTTT. This sequence encodes CASSTLGRNNQPQHF.

The chain joins TRBV6-5 to TRBJ1-6; 9 nucleotides agree with TRBD1. Germline CDR1 is MNHEY and CDR2 is SVGAGI. V shed 7 bases and J 14 bases; nucleotides not matched to a gene: 15. This CDR3 spans 15 amino acids. CDR3 region: CASTLGQGLFTSLHF. The CDR3, as DNA: TGTGCCAGCACCCTGGGACAGGGCCTGTTTACATCCCTCCACTTT.

This rearrangement joins TRBV25-1 to TRBJ1-2, with D uncertain. The V gene lost 6 bases and the J gene lost 1 base, with 3 bases spanning the gap. The CDR3 is 11 amino acids. CDR1 MGHDK and CDR2 SYGVNS come from the germline V gene. DNA for the CDR3: TGTGCCAGCAGCGTTAACTATGGCTACACCTTC. It codes for CASSVNYGYTF.

The chain uses TRBV11-1 and TRBJ2-1, with TRBD2 matching 11 bases. The ends lost 0 bases at V and 6 bases at J; junction bases unmatched: 7. CDR1 and CDR2 (germline): SGHAT, FQDESV (reference sequence). The CDR3 spans 17 residues. CDR3 sequence (DNA): TGTGCCAGCAGCTTAGCCATAGCGGGGGGGCAAACCAATGAGCAGTTCTTC. This sequence encodes CASSLAIAGGQTNEQFF.

J is TRBJ1-5 and V is TRBV2; D not resolved. This CDR3 spans 14 amino acids. The V gene's germline CDR1 is SNHLY and CDR2 FYNNEI. Trimming cost V 3 bases and J 1 base, with 7 bases left between them. The CDR3: CASSDEWSNQPQHF. In DNA, the CDR3 is TGTGCCAGCAGTGACGAGTGGAGCAATCAGCCCCAGCATTTT.

This clone appeared a single time. V is TRBV18 and J is TRBJ2-7; weak D call: TRBD1 (5 bases). The CDR3 runs 13 residues. Germline CDR1 and CDR2: KGHSH and LQKENI. Deletions cut 3 bases from V and 3 bases from J, with 9 bases between. The CDR3 DNA reads as TGTGCCAGCTCACCTCGACAGAACTACGAGCAGTACTTC. This translates into CASSPRQNYEQYF.

V is TRBV5-4 and J is TRBJ1-2; D gene uncertain. The CDR3 totals 15 residues. V was clipped by 4 bases and J by 3 bases, with 16 bases between them. Germline V gene data show CDR1 as SGHNT and CDR2 as YYREEE (reference sequence). The CDR3 DNA reads as TGTGCCAGCAGCGACCGACATAGTTCGGACTATGGCTACACCTTC. Encoded protein: CASSDRHSSDYGYTF.

Comment on this clone: Other nucleotide sequences from this sample produce the same CDR3. The J gene is TRBJ2-7, the V gene TRBV6-5; 9 bases agree with TRBD1. In germline, CDR1 is MNHEY, CDR2 SVGAGI. With 0 bases clipped from V and 2 bases from J, the junction kept 2 bases outside the gene matches. CDR3 length: 15 residues. The CDR3 loop is CASSYSRQGAYEQYF. For the CDR3, the DNA is TGTGCCAGCAGTTACTCCCGACAGGGGGCCTACGAGCAGTACTTC.

The J gene is TRBJ2-3, the V gene TRBV4-2; TRBD2 is a possible D gene (6 bases). Trimming took off 0 bases at V and 1 base at J, with 14 bases between the two ends. Germline V lookup: CDR1 LGHNA, CDR2 YNFKEQ. The CDR3 runs 17 residues. CDR3 sequence: CASSQDLRAGGTDTQYF. Here the CDR3 DNA reads TGTGCCAGCAGCCAAGATTTACGAGCGGGTGGCACAGATACGCAGTATTTT.

The chain links TRBV6-5 to TRBJ1-1, with 9 nucleotides matching TRBD1. Per the germline V gene, CDR1 is MNHEY and CDR2 is SVGAGI. The CDR3 runs 14 residues. V was clipped by 6 bases and J by 5 bases; unmatched bases: 7. CDR3 bases: TGTGCCAGCAGCCAAGGGACAGGGAGGACTGAAGCTTTCTTT. Protein sequence: CASSQGTGRTEAFF.

The chain couples TRBV6-2 or TRBV6-3 to TRBJ1-5; a weak D match, TRBD1 (5 bases). Trimming pared 4 bases from V and 9 bases from J, leaving 19 bases between. This CDR3 contains 15 residues. The germline CDR1 and CDR2 sequences are MNHEY and SVGEGT. For the CDR3, the DNA is TGTGCCAGCAGTTCCATCGGGGGGTCCGGGAGGCCCCAGCATTTT. Protein: CASSSIGGSGRPQHF.

In its sample, this clone was seen a few times. The gene calls are TRBV6-2 or TRBV6-3 and TRBJ2-5, with 8 nucleotides matching TRBD1. V trimming: 5 bases; J trimming: 4 bases; junction bases outside the gene matches: 6. CDR3 length equals 14 residues. Germline CDR1 and CDR2: MNHEY and SVGEGT. The CDR3 region is CASSRTDRGETQYF. The CDR3 coding sequence is TGTGCCAGCAGTCGAACCGACAGGGGAGAGACCCAGTACTTC.

This clone was seen just once. The rearrangement links TRBV7-9 to TRBJ2-3, with 7 bases aligning to TRBD2. V shed 5 bases, J shed 4 bases, and the junction held 12 bases outside the gene matches. Looked up from germline, CDR1 is SEHNR and CDR2 is FQNEAQ (reference sequence). This CDR3 has 16 residues. In DNA, the CDR3 is TGTGCCAGCAGCCACCCTTTAAGCGGGAACCCAGATACGCAGTATTTT. Protein product: CASSHPLSGNPDTQYF.

J is TRBJ1-4 and V is TRBV25-1; 7 bases align to TRBD1. Losses at the gene ends were 2 bases for V and 4 bases for J; bases not matched to a gene: 13. CDR3 length: 18 residues. Germline V CDR1 and CDR2: MGHDK, SYGVNS. The DNA of the CDR3 is TGTGCCAGCAGTGAAATTCATCGCAGACAGGGAGATAATGAAAAACTGTTTTTT. Translation gives CASSEIHRRQGDNEKLFF.

V usage is TRBV25-1 and J usage is TRBJ1-5, with 10 bases fitting TRBD1. CDR1 and CDR2 from the germline V gene are MGHDK and SYGVNS. This CDR3 has 16 residues. Germline trimming cut 4 bases from V and 6 bases from J; bases unmatched to any gene: 9. CDR3 sequence (DNA): TGTGCCAGCAGTGTCGCCGGGACAGGGGATAGTCAGCCCCAGCATTTT. Residues: CASSVAGTGDSQPQHF.

This chain joins TRBV14 and TRBJ1-6; D gene unclear. This CDR3 region has 15 residues. With 3 bases removed from V and 4 bases from J, the gap between germline ends came to 10 bases. Germline lookup yields CDR1 SGHDN and CDR2 FVKESK. In DNA, the CDR3 is TGTGCCAGCAGCCACTTTAGATCATATAATTCACCCCTCCACTTT. It codes for CASSHFRSYNSPLHF.

The chain combines TRBV15 with TRBJ2-7; TRBD1 matches at 12 bases. Germline V CDR1 and CDR2: LNHNV, YYDKDF (reference sequence). V lost 1 base to trimming and J lost 2 bases; unmatched junction nucleotides: 15. CDR3 length: 20 amino acids. The CDR3 region has the DNA TGTGCCACCAGCAGAGTTCAACCCGGGACAGGGGGCGATTTTGCCTACGAGCAGTACTTC. Protein sequence: CATSRVQPGTGGDFAYEQYF.

The genes are TRBV19 and TRBJ1-2, with 8 bases that match TRBD1. V gave up 10 bases and J gave up 8 bases; unmatched junction bases: 12. This CDR3 spans 13 amino acids. Germline V gene lookup returns CDR1 LNHDA and CDR2 SQIVND (reference sequence). This CDR3 reads CATSTGDRPGYTF. The CDR3 region has the DNA TGTGCCACCTCGACAGGGGACCGTCCAGGCTACACCTTC.

The gene calls are TRBV6-5 and TRBJ1-2, with 7 bases fitting TRBD1. CDR3 size: 15 residues. Losses at the gene ends were 5 bases for V and 0 bases for J; bases not matched to a gene: 6. Germline CDR1 and CDR2: MNHEY and SVGAGI. The CDR3 loop is CASSHTGTANYGYTF. DNA of the CDR3: TGTGCCAGCAGTCACACCGGGACAGCTAACTATGGCTACACCTTC.

The V call is TRBV27, the J call TRBJ1-5; 8 bases map to TRBD1. The CDR3 spans 13 residues. Trimming at V came to 3 bases and at J to 5 bases, leaving 0 bases not matched to a gene. The germline V gene has CDR1 MNHEY and CDR2 SMNVEV (reference sequence). The CDR3 sequence is CASSLTGDQPQHF. Written as DNA, the CDR3 is TGTGCCAGCAGTTTGACAGGGGATCAGCCCCAGCATTTT.

This sequence joins TRBV29-1 and TRBJ2-7; 11 bases fit TRBD2. CDR3 length: 14 amino acids. The V segment lost 3 bases and the J segment 6 bases; nucleotides outside the gene matches: 7. The germline gives CDR1 SQVTM, CDR2 ANQGSEA. The CDR3 reads CSVEVAGGSREQYF. The DNA for the CDR3 is TGCAGCGTTGAGGTAGCGGGGGGGAGTCGCGAGCAGTACTTC.

The chain links TRBV6-5 to TRBJ1-5, with 9 nucleotides matching TRBD1. V shed 4 bases, J shed 6 bases, and the junction held 7 bases outside the gene matches. Germline V gene data show CDR1 as MNHEY and CDR2 as SVGAGI. There are 15 residues in the CDR3. The CDR3 region has the DNA TGTGCCAGCAGTTCCCATAGGGACAGGGCTCAGCCCCAGCATTTT. Protein: CASSSHRDRAQPQHF.